This T cell receptor (beta chain) was sequenced during a study of shared clonotypes between healthy human individuals. Whole-study results and caveats: Memory subsets generally showed smaller estimated richness than naive subsets did. Inspection by rarefaction showed sorted-subset sequencing to be incomplete despite large depth. Relative to their counterparts shared across all four donors, non-shared clonotypes exhibited diminished generation probabilities.

For this clone: The antigen is undetermined.

V lost 4 bases to trimming and J lost 10 bases, with 17 bases between them. Germline-derived CDR1 and CDR2 are MDHEN and SYDVKM. CDR3 length: 15 residues. The deep-level immunoSEQ assay was used. Assay used: immunoSEQ multiplex PCR; TCRdb lists only in-frame clones, some missing. The data contain about 1 million clones, 65% to 75% of them singletons. The sequencing input was memory CD4+ T cells sorted from blood. Noted subset: CD45RA-negative fraction. The chain is built from TRBV28 and TRBJ1-6; D gene ambiguous. The receptor was derived from a man aged 18 to 30 in good health. In DNA form, the CDR3 reads TGTGCCAGCAGTTCTCAAAAAGGGCGAGGATCACCCCTCCACTTT. It translates to CASSSQKGRGSPLHF.